A selection of T cell receptor beta chains follows, all from one sample in a study of response to subunit inactivated influenza vaccine. Via MiXCR, TCRdb re-called the RT-PCR reads, giving one row per CDR3 protein. The sample consists of fewer than 350,000 distinct CDR3 sequences, just over 20% of them appearing once. The source material was PBMCs from blood, sampled roughly 20 months after vaccination. These receptors all come from a man between 50 and 70 years old who received an inactivated influenza vaccine. CDR3s include the opening cysteine and the closing phenylalanine or tryptophan. A D gene is named only where the DNA matches it firmly. The size entry is marked missing in some rows and otherwise reads once, few, many or a size class.

d_call: NA; v_call: TRBV7-8; j_call: TRBJ2-1; clone_size: NA; cdr3_nt: TGTGCCAGCACCCCCGCGAGCTCCTACAATGAGCAGTTCTTC; cdr3_aa: CASTPASSYNEQFF
d_call: NA; v_call: TRBV3-1; j_call: TRBJ2-5; clone_size: NA; cdr3_nt: TGTGCCAGCAGCCAAGCGTCCAGGGTTGAGGAGACCCAGTACTTC; cdr3_aa: CASSQASRVEETQYF
d_call: TRBD1; v_call: TRBV2; j_call: TRBJ1-1; clone_size: few; cdr3_nt: TGTGCCAGCAATACCCAGGGGGCTTCTGAAGCTTTCTTT; cdr3_aa: CASNTQGASEAFF
d_call: NA; v_call: TRBV5-5; j_call: TRBJ1-4; clone_size: NA; cdr3_nt: TGTGCCAGCAGCTGGACCGATGAAAAACTGTTTTTT; cdr3_aa: CASSWTDEKLFF
d_call: NA; v_call: TRBV19; j_call: TRBJ1-6; clone_size: NA; cdr3_nt: TGTGCCAGTACCTCCCGGCAGGGGCCGAATTCACCCCTCCACTTT; cdr3_aa: CASTSRQGPNSPLHF
d_call: NA; v_call: TRBV6-2/TRBV6-3; j_call: TRBJ1-4; clone_size: few; cdr3_nt: TGTGCCAGCAGTCCGGACAGCCTCTCTGGAAAACTGTTTTTT; cdr3_aa: CASSPDSLSGKLFF
d_call: NA; v_call: TRBV7-9; j_call: TRBJ2-7; clone_size: many; cdr3_nt: TGTGCCAGCAGCGCCGAGAGACAGCCTACCTACGAGCAGTACTTC; cdr3_aa: CASSAERQPTYEQYF
d_call: NA; v_call: TRBV23-1; j_call: TRBJ1-5; clone_size: NA; cdr3_nt: TGCGCCAGCAGTCGACGGACATTTAAGGACCAGCCCCAGCATTTT; cdr3_aa: CASSRRTFKDQPQHF
d_call: TRBD1; v_call: TRBV5-1; j_call: TRBJ1-1; clone_size: few; cdr3_nt: TGCGCCAGCAGCTTGGCTGCTACAGGGGAAACTGAAGCTTTCTTT; cdr3_aa: CASSLAATGETEAFF
d_call: TRBD1; v_call: TRBV5-4; j_call: TRBJ1-2; clone_size: NA; cdr3_nt: TGTGCCAGCAGGGAACAGGGGTCTAACTATGGCTACACCTTC; cdr3_aa: CASREQGSNYGYTF
d_call: NA; v_call: TRBV14; j_call: TRBJ1-6; clone_size: NA; cdr3_nt: TGTGCCAGCAGCCCCAGCGGTAATTCACCCCTCCACTTT; cdr3_aa: CASSPSGNSPLHF
d_call: NA; v_call: TRBV5-6; j_call: TRBJ2-6; clone_size: few; cdr3_nt: TGTGCCAGCAGCCCGAGGGGACCGGGGGCCAACGTCCTGACTTTC; cdr3_aa: CASSPRGPGANVLTF
d_call: NA; v_call: TRBV18; j_call: TRBJ2-1; clone_size: NA; cdr3_nt: TGTGCCAGCTCACCACTGGGTTATTTTGAGCAGTTCTTC; cdr3_aa: CASSPLGYFEQFF
d_call: NA; v_call: TRBV18; j_call: TRBJ2-7; clone_size: NA; cdr3_nt: TGTGCCAGCTCAGGCGGGAACTCCTACGAGCAGTACTTC; cdr3_aa: CASSGGNSYEQYF
d_call: NA; v_call: TRBV18; j_call: TRBJ1-1; clone_size: many; cdr3_nt: TGTGCCAGCTCACCTAGCCGAAGAGAGAACACTGAAGCTTTCTTT; cdr3_aa: CASSPSRRENTEAFF
d_call: TRBD1; v_call: TRBV30; j_call: TRBJ2-7; clone_size: few; cdr3_nt: TGTGCCTGGAGGCGGACAGGGGTTGGGTATCTCGGACAGTACTTC; cdr3_aa: CAWRRTGVGYLGQYF
d_call: NA; v_call: TRBV3-1; j_call: TRBJ1-5; clone_size: few; cdr3_nt: TGTGCCAGCAGCCAAGTTATTAATCAGCCCCAGCATTTT; cdr3_aa: CASSQVINQPQHF
d_call: NA; v_call: TRBV6-5; j_call: TRBJ1-2; clone_size: NA; cdr3_nt: TGTGCCAGCAGTTACTCGGATCAGACCTATGGCTACACCTTC; cdr3_aa: CASSYSDQTYGYTF
d_call: NA; v_call: TRBV10-3; j_call: TRBJ1-5; clone_size: many; cdr3_nt: TGTGCCATCAGACAGGGTTTAGATCAGCCCCAGCATTTT; cdr3_aa: CAIRQGLDQPQHF
d_call: NA; v_call: TRBV5-1; j_call: TRBJ1-4; clone_size: NA; cdr3_nt: TGCGCCAGCAGGGTATTAGGGGCAACTAATGAAAAACTGTTTTTT; cdr3_aa: CASRVLGATNEKLFF
d_call: NA; v_call: TRBV19; j_call: TRBJ1-5; clone_size: many; cdr3_nt: TGTGCCAGTAGCCTAGGCAGCTCCAATCAGCCCCAGCATTTT; cdr3_aa: CASSLGSSNQPQHF
d_call: NA; v_call: TRBV27; j_call: TRBJ2-7; clone_size: NA; cdr3_nt: TGTGCCAGCAGTTTAGCGTCTGGGGAGCAGTACTTC; cdr3_aa: CASSLASGEQYF
d_call: NA; v_call: TRBV2; j_call: TRBJ2-1; clone_size: few; cdr3_nt: TGTGCCAGCCGGAAGAGGGATAGCTCCTACAATGAGCAGTTCTTC; cdr3_aa: CASRKRDSSYNEQFF
d_call: NA; v_call: TRBV12-3/TRBV12-4; j_call: TRBJ1-5; clone_size: few; cdr3_nt: TGTGCCAGCAGCTTACAGGTTGGGCAGCCCCAGCATTTT; cdr3_aa: CASSLQVGQPQHF
d_call: TRBD2; v_call: TRBV6-5; j_call: TRBJ2-1; clone_size: few; cdr3_nt: TGTGCCAGCAGTTACTCAGGGACTAGCGGGAGAGCATACAATGAGCAGTTCTTC; cdr3_aa: CASSYSGTSGRAYNEQFF